This is a list of T cell receptor beta chains from one sample in a study of response to subunit inactivated influenza vaccine. TCRdb ran MiXCR on the RT-PCR reads and lists one entry per CDR3 protein. The data contain hundreds of thousands of distinct CDR3 sequences, 12% to 15% of them singletons. The source material was PBMCs from blood, sampled roughly 15 days before vaccination. The receptors originated from a man between 50 and 59 years old who received an inactivated influenza vaccine. Each CDR3 is given with its conserved first and last residue. Each record gives: J gene, V gene, clone size, D gene, CDR3 DNA, CDR3 protein. D genes are given only for firm matches. Clone size is stated in some rows and not others, as once, few, many or a class when expanded.

TRBJ1-1,TRBV3-1,.,TRBD1,TGTGCCAGCAGCCAACCCTTGACAGGGCGTATTGAAGCTTTCTTT,CASSQPLTGRIEAFF
TRBJ1-5,TRBV12-3/TRBV12-4,.,.,TGTGCCACATCACTGGCAGGGAGCAATCAGCCCCAGCATTTT,CATSLAGSNQPQHF
TRBJ2-2,TRBV24-1,few,.,TGTGCCACCAGTGATTCGTACAGGGAGGCCGGGGAGCTGTTTTTT,CATSDSYREAGELFF
TRBJ1-5,TRBV2,.,.,TGTGCCAGCTCTATTTCATATAGCAATCAGCCCCAGCATTTT,CASSISYSNQPQHF
TRBJ1-1,TRBV2,few,.,TGTGCCAGTCGATTTGAGGGGGGGACTGAAGCTTTCTTT,CASRFEGGTEAFF
TRBJ2-2,TRBV12-3/TRBV12-4,many,TRBD1,TGTGCCAGCAGTGGAGACAGGGCCGGGGAGCTGTTTTTT,CASSGDRAGELFF
TRBJ2-1,TRBV5-5,few,.,TGTGCCAGCAGCTTCGTCCTAGCGAGCTCCTACAATGAGCAGTTCTTC,CASSFVLASSYNEQFF
TRBJ1-1,TRBV20-1,many,.,TGCAGTGTGTCGGAAAGGGGCACTGAAGCTTTCTTT,CSVSERGTEAFF
TRBJ1-1,TRBV6-1,.,TRBD1,TGTGCCAGCAGCCGTGGGACAGGCATTATGAACACTGAAGCTTTCTTT,CASSRGTGIMNTEAFF
TRBJ2-7,TRBV7-2,.,TRBD1,TGTGCCAGCAGCTTACAGGGACAGATTTCCACCTACGAGCAGTACTTC,CASSLQGQISTYEQYF
TRBJ2-5,TRBV9,few,TRBD2,TGTGCCAGCAGCGTAGATGCGGGGGTTAAGACCCAGTACTTC,CASSVDAGVKTQYF
TRBJ1-2,TRBV20-1,few,.,TGCAGTGCTAACAACTGGGGGAGCTATGGCTACACCTTC,CSANNWGSYGYTF
TRBJ1-4,TRBV20-1,many,.,TGCAGTGCTAGAAAAGGGACAACTAATGAAAAACTGTTTTTT,CSARKGTTNEKLFF
TRBJ2-1,TRBV5-1,few,TRBD2,TGCGCCAGCAGCGGGTTAGCGGGGGGGGCCTACAATGAGCAGTTCTTC,CASSGLAGGAYNEQFF
TRBJ1-4,TRBV18,many,.,TGTGCCAGCTCACGTCAGACTGAAAAACTGTTTTTT,CASSRQTEKLFF
TRBJ2-7,TRBV3-1,.,.,TGTGCCAGCAGCCAGGGGGCAGGAACGACCTACGAGCAGTACTTC,CASSQGAGTTYEQYF
TRBJ1-4,TRBV10-3,.,.,TGTGCCATCAGTGAGGACAGTTCTAATGAAAAACTGTTTTTT,CAISEDSSNEKLFF
TRBJ2-1,TRBV19,.,TRBD2,TGTGCCAGTAGTATTCGGCTAGCGGGGGATCTAAAAAGGGAGCAGTTCTTC,CASSIRLAGDLKREQFF
TRBJ2-2,TRBV12-3/TRBV12-4,.,.,TGTGCCAGCAGTTTACCGGTTCCCGGGGAGCTGTTTTTT,CASSLPVPGELFF
TRBJ2-1,TRBV2,few,TRBD2,TGTGCCAGCAGTGAAATTGGGGGGGGCAATGAGCAGTTCTTC,CASSEIGGGNEQFF
TRBJ1-3,TRBV6-1,.,TRBD1,TGTGCCAGCAGTGACACAGGGGACTTTGTTGCTGGAAACACCATATATTTT,CASSDTGDFVAGNTIYF
TRBJ2-2,TRBV6-1,.,.,TGTGCCAGCACCCACCAGCAAGGGACCTACACCGGGGAGCTGTTTTTT,CASTHQQGTYTGELFF
TRBJ2-5,TRBV5-1,once,.,TGCGCCAGCAGCTCCGAAGCGTGGGCGGAGACCCAGTACTTC,CASSSEAWAETQYF
TRBJ2-5,TRBV5-6,many,.,TGTGCCAGCAGCTTGGCCCTCGGAGAAGAGACCCAGTACTTC,CASSLALGEETQYF
TRBJ2-1,TRBV15,.,TRBD2,TGTGCCACCAGCCACTTAGCGGGGGCCTACAATGAGCAGTTCTTC,CATSHLAGAYNEQFF
TRBJ2-1,TRBV3-1,.,TRBD2,TGTGCCAGCAGCCACCTTGGTGGGCGGGGGGCATACAATGAGCAGTTCTTC,CASSHLGGRGAYNEQFF
TRBJ2-6,TRBV6-1,few,.,TGTGCCAGCAGCAGGACAGACACTGGGGCCAACGTCCTGACTTTC,CASSRTDTGANVLTF
TRBJ2-7,TRBV5-1,few,TRBD1,TGCGCCAGCAGGGACGGACAGGCCCAAGGCGAGCAGTACTTC,CASRDGQAQGEQYF
TRBJ2-5,TRBV18,few,.,TGTGCCAGCTCACTTCGGTATGGCAGCCAAGAGACCCAGTACTTC,CASSLRYGSQETQYF
TRBJ2-4,TRBV12-3/TRBV12-4,few,.,TGTGCCAGCAATCTAGGGTCTGGGAACATTCAGTACTTC,CASNLGSGNIQYF
TRBJ2-7,TRBV20-1,few,TRBD1,TGCAGTGCTAGTGAATCCGGGACAGGGGTGGAAAAAATCTACGAGCAGTACTTC,CSASESGTGVEKIYEQYF
TRBJ1-2,TRBV25-1,.,.,TGTGCCAGCAGTAGCCCAAGTCCCCCTTTTTTTGACTATGGCTACACCTTC,CASSSPSPPFFDYGYTF
TRBJ1-1,TRBV6-1,.,TRBD1,TGTGCCAGCAGAGACCCGGGACAGGGTCTGGGGGCTTTCTTT,CASRDPGQGLGAFF
TRBJ2-7,TRBV20-1,few,TRBD2,TGCAGTGCTAGAGACGTACGGGGGGGCCTTAGCGAGCAGTACTTC,CSARDVRGGLSEQYF
TRBJ2-1,TRBV12-3/TRBV12-4,.,.,TGTGCCAGCAGTTTCGCGGACCCGAGCTCCTACAATGAGCAGTTCTTC,CASSFADPSSYNEQFF
TRBJ1-5,TRBV9,few,.,TGTGCCAGCAGCAATTCGGGGGGGGGAAATCAGCCCCAGCATTTT,CASSNSGGGNQPQHF
TRBJ1-5,TRBV4-1,few,.,TGCGCCAGCAGCCAAGCTAATCCCGGGAGCAATCAGCCCCAGCATTTT,CASSQANPGSNQPQHF
TRBJ2-3,TRBV5-1,many,.,TGCGCCAGCAGCCTGTTCGGTACTAGCACAGATACGCAGTATTTT,CASSLFGTSTDTQYF
TRBJ2-2,TRBV28,few,TRBD2,TGTGCCAGCAGTTCGGGGGGACTAAAGGCCGGGGAGCTGTTTTTT,CASSSGGLKAGELFF
TRBJ2-5,TRBV12-3/TRBV12-4,.,TRBD1,TGTGCCAGCAGTCCTAGGACAGGGGGCCTAGAGACCCAGTACTTC,CASSPRTGGLETQYF
TRBJ1-3,TRBV15,.,.,TGTGCCACCAGCATCGTCGGGGCACCGGGAAACACCATATATTTT,CATSIVGAPGNTIYF
TRBJ2-2,TRBV21-1,.,.,TGTGCCAGCAATCAAATCGGGCTAGCGGGAGGGGACGGGGAGCTGTTTTTT,CASNQIGLAGGDGELFF
TRBJ2-7,TRBV6-5,few,.,TGTGCCAGCAGTTACTCAGTCAGACACTACGGGGAGCAGTACTTC,CASSYSVRHYGEQYF
TRBJ2-1,TRBV7-8,few,.,TGTGCCAGCAGCCCATACTATACGCCAGAGAGCTCCTACAATGAGCAGTTCTTC,CASSPYYTPESSYNEQFF
TRBJ2-2,TRBV12-3/TRBV12-4,many,.,TGTGCCAGCCAGAGCGGGACACCCGGGGAGCTGTTTTTT,CASQSGTPGELFF